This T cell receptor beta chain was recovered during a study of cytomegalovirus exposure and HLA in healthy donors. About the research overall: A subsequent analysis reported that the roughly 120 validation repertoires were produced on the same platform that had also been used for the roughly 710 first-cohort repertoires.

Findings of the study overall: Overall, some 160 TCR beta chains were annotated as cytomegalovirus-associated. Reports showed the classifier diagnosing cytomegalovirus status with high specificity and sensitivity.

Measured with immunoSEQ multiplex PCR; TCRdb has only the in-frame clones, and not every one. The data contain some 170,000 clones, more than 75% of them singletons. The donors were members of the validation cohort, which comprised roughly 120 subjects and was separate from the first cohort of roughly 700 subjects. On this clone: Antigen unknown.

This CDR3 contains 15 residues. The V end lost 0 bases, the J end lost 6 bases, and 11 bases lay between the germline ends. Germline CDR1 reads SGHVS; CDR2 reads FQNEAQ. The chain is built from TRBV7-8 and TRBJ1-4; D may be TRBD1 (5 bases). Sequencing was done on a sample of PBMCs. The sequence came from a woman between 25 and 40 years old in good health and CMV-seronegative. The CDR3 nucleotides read TGTGCCAGCAGCTTAGCGCTAGGGGTTTATGAAAAACTGTTTTTT. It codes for CASSLALGVYEKLFF.